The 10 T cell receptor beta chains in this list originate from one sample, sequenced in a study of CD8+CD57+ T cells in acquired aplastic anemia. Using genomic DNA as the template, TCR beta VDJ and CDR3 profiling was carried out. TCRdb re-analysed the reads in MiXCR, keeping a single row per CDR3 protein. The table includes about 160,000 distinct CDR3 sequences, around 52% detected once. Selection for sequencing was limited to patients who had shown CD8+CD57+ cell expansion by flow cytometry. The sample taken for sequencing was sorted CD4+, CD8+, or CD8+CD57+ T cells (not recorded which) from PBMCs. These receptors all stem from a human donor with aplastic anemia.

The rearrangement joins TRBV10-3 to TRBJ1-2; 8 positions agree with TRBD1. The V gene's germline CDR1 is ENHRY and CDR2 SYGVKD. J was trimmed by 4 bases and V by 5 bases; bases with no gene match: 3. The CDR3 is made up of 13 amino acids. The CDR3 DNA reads TGTGCCATCAGTTCGGGACAGGCCTATGGCTACACCTTC. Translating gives CAISSGQAYGYTF.

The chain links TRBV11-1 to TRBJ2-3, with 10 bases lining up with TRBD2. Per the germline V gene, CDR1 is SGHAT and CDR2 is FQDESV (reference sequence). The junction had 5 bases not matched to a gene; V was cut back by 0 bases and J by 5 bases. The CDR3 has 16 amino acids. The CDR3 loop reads CASSLASGRAGDTQYF. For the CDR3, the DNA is TGTGCCAGCAGCTTAGCCAGCGGGAGGGCCGGAGATACGCAGTATTTT.

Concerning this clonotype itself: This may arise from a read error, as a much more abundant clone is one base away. Written as DNA, the CDR3 is TGTGCCAGCAGTTTACGGACTAGCGGCACAGATATGCAGTATTTT. This sequence encodes CASSLRTSGTDMQYF. The gene calls are TRBV27 and TRBJ2-3, with 10 positions matching TRBD2. Germline CDR1 reads MNHEY; CDR2 reads SMNVEV (reference sequence). The CDR3 spans 15 residues.

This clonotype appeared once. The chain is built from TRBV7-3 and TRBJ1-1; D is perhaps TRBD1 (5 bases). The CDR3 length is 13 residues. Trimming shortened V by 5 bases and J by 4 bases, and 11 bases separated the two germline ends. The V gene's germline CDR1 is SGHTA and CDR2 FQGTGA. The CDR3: CASSPGGSTEAFF. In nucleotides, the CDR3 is TGTGCCAGCAGCCCTGGGGGAAGCACTGAAGCTTTCTTT.

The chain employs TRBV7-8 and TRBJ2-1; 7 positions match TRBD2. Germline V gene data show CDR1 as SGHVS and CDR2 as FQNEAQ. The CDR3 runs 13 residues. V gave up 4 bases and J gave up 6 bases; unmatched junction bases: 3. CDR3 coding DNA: TGTGCCAGCAGCTACGGGACTACCAATGAGCAGTTCTTC. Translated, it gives CASSYGTTNEQFF.

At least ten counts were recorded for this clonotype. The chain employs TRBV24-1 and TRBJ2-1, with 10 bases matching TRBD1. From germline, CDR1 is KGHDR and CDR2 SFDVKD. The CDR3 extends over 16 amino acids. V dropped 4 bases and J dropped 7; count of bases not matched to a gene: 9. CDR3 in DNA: TGTGCCACCAGTGACCCATCCGGGACAGGGGAGAATGAGCAGTTCTTC. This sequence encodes CATSDPSGTGENEQFF.

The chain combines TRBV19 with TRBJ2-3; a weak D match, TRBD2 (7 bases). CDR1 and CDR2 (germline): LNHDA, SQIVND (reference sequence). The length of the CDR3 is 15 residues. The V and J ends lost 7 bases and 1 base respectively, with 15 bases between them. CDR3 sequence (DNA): TGTGCCAGTACTCGTCGGGGGGCCGGCACAGATACGCAGTATTTT. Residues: CASTRRGAGTDTQYF.

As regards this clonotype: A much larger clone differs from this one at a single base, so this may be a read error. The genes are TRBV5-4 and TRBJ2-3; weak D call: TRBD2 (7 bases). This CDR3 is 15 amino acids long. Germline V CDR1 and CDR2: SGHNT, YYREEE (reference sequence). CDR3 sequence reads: CASSLEQGTTDAQYF. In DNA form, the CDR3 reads TGTGCCAGCAGCTTGGAGCAGGGGACTACAGATGCGCAGTATTTT. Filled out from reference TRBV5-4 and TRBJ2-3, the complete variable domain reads ETGVTQSPTHLIKTRGQQVTLRCSSQSGHNTVSWYQQALGQGPQFIFQYYREEENGRGNFPPRFSGLQFPNYSSELNVNALELDDSALYLCASSLEQGTTDAQYFGPGTRLTVL.

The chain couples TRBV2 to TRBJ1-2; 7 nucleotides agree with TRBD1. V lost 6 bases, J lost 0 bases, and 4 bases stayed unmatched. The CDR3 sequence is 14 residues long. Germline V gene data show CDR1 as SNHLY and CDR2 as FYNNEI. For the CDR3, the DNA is TGTGCCAGCAGGAAGACAGGGACTAACTATGGCTACACCTTC. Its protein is CASRKTGTNYGYTF.

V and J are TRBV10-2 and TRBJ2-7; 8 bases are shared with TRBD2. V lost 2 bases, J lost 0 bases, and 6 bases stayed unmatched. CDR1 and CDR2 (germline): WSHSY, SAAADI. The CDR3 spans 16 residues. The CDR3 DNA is TGCGCCAGCAGTGAGGCTAGCGGGCTCACCTCCTACGAGCAGTACTTC. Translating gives CASSEASGLTSYEQYF.